This TCR beta chain was captured by sequencing in a study of CD8 T cells in Susac syndrome (dated by TCRdb to about 2019). Turning to the overall study: Among the Susac syndrome patients who were sequenced, clinically active disease was present in six and clinical remission was observed in under ten. Susac syndrome patients were therapy-naive, on corticosteroids (some also receiving IVIg), or on IVIg alone at blood withdrawal. Whether CD8+ T cell activation and differentiation in Susac syndrome was antigen driven was tested using repertoire sequencing. Study-wide conclusions, independent of this receptor: The CD4+ T cell repertoire of patients with Susac syndrome showed no detectable clonal expansion. The TCR sequencing and HLA analysis was acknowledged to have included a relatively small number of individuals.

High-throughput TCR beta sequencing profiled peripheral blood CD8+ and CD4+ T cells from healthy donors, Susac syndrome patients and multiple sclerosis patients. The Susac syndrome patients fulfilled recently defined diagnostic criteria for definite or probable disease. Bulk CD8+ and CD4+ T cells were purified by magnetic negative isolation, while CD8+ TEMRA cells were enriched using FACS. Blood was collected in EDTA tubes and processed within 24 hours, with PBMCs isolated through density gradient centrifugation. PBMCs destined for TCR sequencing were cryopreserved in liquid nitrogen and later thawed in a 37 °C water bath. A purity of at least 90% was achieved for sorted or isolated CD4+, CD8+ and CD8+ TEMRA cells. RNA was extracted with the RNeasy kit and roughly 0.45 to 1 ug was reverse transcribed using random hexamers. TCR beta CDR3 regions were amplified with the immunoSEQ multiplex PCR assay covering 54 Vbeta and 13 Jbeta segments. Bias from PCR amplification was corrected by using a synthetic template baseline for primer optimization and for computational correction. The original pipeline was this. Reads were assigned to V, D and J genes according to IMGT and analyzed in immunoSEQ Analyzer, with only productive sequences retained. To calculate clonality, Shannon entropy was normalized by log2 of the number of productive unique sequences and then subtracted from one. For each patient and control, public and private clones were evaluated among the 100 most prevalent clones. Susac-specific clones were defined as absent from healthy and MS cohorts, 850 to 1,300 published viral clones and other ImmuneACCESS disease sequences. Starting from the raw public reads, TCRdb applied fastp trimming at Q25, assembled clones with MiXCR and retained in-frame beta chains. Every distinct CDR3 protein forms one entry, paired with its most common genes and DNA. TCRdb, rather than the study authors, made the V and J calls. For this sample the table gives about 160,000 distinct CDR3 sequences, of which roughly 95% were detected only once. The ten biggest clones cover less than 0.15% of the sample.

In regard to this clonotype: What this receptor recognizes is not known. Nothing much larger sits one base from this clone, and base qualities are not available.

Source material: CD4+ T cells from PBMCs. The sequence came from a human donor with Susac syndrome.

CDR3 reads: CASSLLLQQETQYF. Read as DNA, the sequence is TGCGCCAGCAGCTTACTGTTGCAGCAAGAGACCCAGTACTTC. This sequence uses TRBV5-1 and TRBJ2-5; the D gene cannot be resolved reliably. The germline ends are 10 bases apart after V is trimmed by 2 bases and J by 2 bases. As encoded in the germline V gene, CDR1 is SGHRS while CDR2 is YFSETQ. The CDR3, cysteine through phenylalanine, is 14 amino acids long. Only the CDR3 part of the read is kept: 42 bases, read in frame from the first base.